Each of the 17 T cell receptor beta chains below was sequenced from the same sample in a study of blood T cell repertoires in COVID-19. The table came from immunoSEQ multiplex PCR; TCRdb's copy has only in-frame clones and leaves some out. Among fewer than 250,000 clones listed, roughly 84% were seen once. The sequenced material came from PBMCs or T cells enriched from blood (not recorded which). All receptors derive from a woman between 40 and 50 years old who had recovered from COVID-19.

This clone was recorded only once. The chain recombines TRBV5-8 with TRBJ2-5; 12 bases agree with TRBD2. The CDR3 runs to 17 residues. With V trimmed by 3 bases and J by 5 bases, 11 bases remained unmatched. Germline assignment: CDR1 SGHTS and CDR2 YDEGEE. For the CDR3, the DNA is TGTGCCAGCAGCTGGGGAACACTAGCGGGAGGATGGGAGACCCAGTACTTC. This sequence encodes CASSWGTLAGGWETQYF. Full variable domain (outside the CDR3, taken from reference TRBV5-8 and TRBJ2-5): EAGVTQSPTHLIKTRGQQATLRCSPISGHTSVYWYQQALGLGLQFLLWYDEGEERNRGNFPPRFSGRQFPNYSSELNVNALELEDSALYLCASSWGTLAGGWETQYFGPGTRLLVL.

The gene calls are TRBV14 and TRBJ2-1; maybe TRBD1 (6 bases). Trimming left V 4 bases short and J 7 bases short, with 11 bases between. This CDR3 spans 13 amino acids. CDR1 and CDR2 from the germline V gene are SGHDN and FVKESK. CDR3 sequence (DNA): TGTGCCAGCAGCCCAGGGGTGGGGAATGAGCAGTTCTTC. Its protein product is CASSPGVGNEQFF. Variable domain in full (rest from reference TRBV14 and TRBJ2-1): EAGVTQFPSHSVIEKGQTVTLRCDPISGHDNLYWYRRVMGKEIKFLLHFVKESKQDESGMPNNRFLAERTGGTYSTLKVQPAELEDSGVYFCASSPGVGNEQFFGPGTRLTVL.

This clone was counted at least ten times. This same CDR3 is encoded by further DNA sequences in the sample. The rearrangement uses TRBV7-6 and TRBJ1-2; 7 nucleotides line up with TRBD1. V trimming: 5 bases; J trimming: 2 bases; junction bases outside the gene matches: 2. The length of the CDR3 is 13 residues. Germline CDR1 reads SGHVS; CDR2 reads FNYEAQ. CDR3: CASSPTGNYGYTF. The CDR3 DNA reads as TGTGCCAGCAGCCCGACAGGGAACTATGGCTACACCTTC.

This rearrangement joins TRBV28 to TRBJ2-7; 8 bases agree with TRBD2. In germline, CDR1 is MDHEN, CDR2 SYDVKM. The CDR3 covers 14 residues. Trimming took 6 bases from V and 4 from J; bases not matched to a gene: 8. The CDR3 sequence is CASSHRGGEYEQYF. For the CDR3, the DNA is TGTGCCAGCAGCCACCGGGGGGGCGAATACGAGCAGTACTTC.

DNA of the CDR3: TGTGCCAGCAGTTCAATTTGGACAGTTAACACTGAAGCTTTCTTT. Its protein product is CASSSIWTVNTEAFF. The V call is TRBV6-2 or TRBV6-3, the J call TRBJ1-1; D might be TRBD1 (6 bases). Germline-derived CDR1 and CDR2 are MNHEY and SVGEGT. The CDR3 consists of 15 residues. Trimming removed 4 bases at V and 2 bases at J, with 14 bases between.

The chain couples TRBV5-6 to TRBJ1-6, with TRBD1 as a possible D gene (5 bases). Germline V CDR1 and CDR2: SGHDT, YYEEEE. This CDR3 comprises 16 residues. Trimming pared 3 bases from V and 5 bases from J, leaving 15 bases between. CDR3 sequence reads: CASSWAGGYDNSPLHF. In nucleotides, the CDR3 is TGTGCCAGCAGCTGGGCGGGGGGTTATGATAATTCACCCCTCCACTTT.

The rearrangement joins TRBV5-1 to TRBJ2-3, with TRBD2 identical over 12 bases. The trim removed 1 base at V and 2 bases at J, leaving 11 bases unmatched. The germline CDR1 and CDR2 sequences are SGHRS and YFSETQ. The CDR3 extends over 19 amino acids. CDR3 bases: TGCGCCAGCAGCTTGAGTCCTAGCGGGAGGGCCCGTTCCACAGATACGCAGTATTTT. Its translation: CASSLSPSGRARSTDTQYF.

This clone was seen once. The genes are TRBV24-1 and TRBJ2-3, with D possibly being TRBD2 (7 bases). The V and J ends lost 1 base and 1 base respectively, with 11 bases between them. The CDR3 spans 16 residues. Germline V gene data show CDR1 as KGHDR and CDR2 as SFDVKD. The CDR3 nucleotides read TGTGCCACCAGTGATTTCGGCGGGGGCGGCACAGATACGCAGTATTTT. Amino acid sequence: CATSDFGGGGTDTQYF.

The chain is built from TRBV12-5 and TRBJ2-2, with 8 bases matching TRBD2. The junction had 19 bases not matched to a gene; V was cut back by 8 bases and J by 5 bases. The CDR3 is 18 residues long. Germline CDR1 LGHNT, CDR2 FRNRAP. The CDR3 nucleotides are TGTGCTAGTTCAAGCGGGAGACGGACCGGGAGACGGACCGGGGAGCTGTTTTTT. Protein: CASSSGRRTGRRTGELFF.

Details on this clone: The sample contains more than one DNA sequence encoding this CDR3. This rearrangement joins TRBV19 to TRBJ1-5, with D possibly matching TRBD1 (5 bases). In germline, CDR1 is LNHDA, CDR2 SQIVND (reference sequence). The ends were cut back, 3 bases at V and 6 bases at J, with 9 bases in the middle. The CDR3 contains 13 residues. The CDR3 loop reads CASSIQGGQPQHF. Written as DNA, the CDR3 is TGTGCCAGTAGTATCCAGGGAGGTCAGCCCCAGCATTTT.

This chain uses TRBV19 with TRBJ2-1; 8 nucleotides align to TRBD1. J was trimmed by 2 bases and V by 3 bases; bases with no gene match: 12. This CDR3 spans 18 amino acids. The germline gives CDR1 LNHDA, CDR2 SQIVND (reference sequence). CDR3 loop: CASSMQRRTGITYNEQFF. CDR3 in DNA: TGTGCCAGTAGTATGCAACGACGGACAGGGATCACCTACAATGAGCAGTTCTTC.

The sample holds one count of this clone. J is TRBJ2-1 and V is TRBV27; tentatively, D is TRBD1 (5 bases). Looked up from germline, CDR1 is MNHEY and CDR2 is SMNVEV (reference sequence). There are 13 residues in the CDR3. V was cut by 3 bases and J by 5 bases, with 8 bases left in between. Here the CDR3 DNA reads TGTGCCAGCAGTTTTGGGGCCCACAATGAGCAGTTCTTC. Amino acids: CASSFGAHNEQFF.

This rearrangement joins TRBV11-3 to TRBJ2-7; tentative D call: TRBD2 (6 bases). The V and J ends lost 1 base and 2 bases respectively, with 18 bases between them. The CDR3 loop spans 17 amino acids. The germline V gene has CDR1 SGHNT and CDR2 YENEEA. In DNA, the CDR3 is TGTGCCAGCAGCTTAGTCATCCTCCGGGACTTAGCCTACGAGCAGTACTTC. It specifies CASSLVILRDLAYEQYF.

This clone turned up a few times. The chain carries TRBV7-9 and TRBJ1-2; maybe TRBD1 (6 bases). V was trimmed by 4 bases and J by 0 bases, leaving 18 bases between them. Germline CDR1 and CDR2: SEHNR and FQNEAQ (reference sequence). This CDR3 comprises 17 residues. CDR3 region: CASSYKQGIEANYGYTF. DNA of the CDR3: TGTGCCAGCAGCTATAAACAGGGAATCGAAGCTAACTATGGCTACACCTTC.

Concerning this clone: Relative to the germline gene, one junction end is altered; a read error may explain this. V gene TRBV19 combines with J gene TRBJ2-5; possible D gene TRBD2, 6 bases. In germline, CDR1 is LNHDA, CDR2 SQIVND (reference sequence). CDR3 length equals 14 residues. The CDR3 DNA reads as TGCTCAACCGCTGCAGGTGGGGGGTTCGGGACCCAGTACTTC. This encodes CSTAAGGGFGTQYF.

The rearrangement uses TRBV30 and TRBJ2-6, with 7 bases matching TRBD1. Germline CDR1 reads GTSNPN; CDR2 reads SVGIG (reference sequence). The CDR3 runs 15 residues. J gave up 2 bases and V 2 bases, and 3 bases lay outside the gene matches. In DNA form, the CDR3 reads TGTGCCTGGAGTATAAGGGGGCCTGGGGCCAACGTCCTGACTTTC. This translates into CAWSIRGPGANVLTF.

This sequence joins TRBV4-1 and TRBJ2-7; the match to TRBD1 covers 7 bases. Germline lookup yields CDR1 MGHRA and CDR2 YSYEKL. Trimming cost V 4 bases and J 3 bases; bases outside gene matches: 9. The CDR3 contains 15 residues. In DNA form, the CDR3 reads TGCGCCAGCAGCCCCGGGACAGTTCCGGGCTACGAGCAGTACTTC. Encoded protein: CASSPGTVPGYEQYF.